This is a list of T cell receptor beta chains from one sample in a study of blood T cell repertoires in COVID-19. Here immunoSEQ multiplex PCR was the method, and the copy in TCRdb shows in-frame clones only, minus some. The top ten clones hold about 0.79% of a sample with roughly 230,000 clones, around nine tenths of them seen once. The sample consisted of peripheral blood. These receptors were obtained from a man aged 30 to 45 with COVID-19, enrolled during active disease. CDR3s include the opening cysteine and the closing phenylalanine or tryptophan. The order of the fields is J gene, D gene, V gene, clone size, CDR3 DNA, CDR3 protein. The D gene is left open where the match is weak. Not all rows give a size; the values are once, few, many and, for expanded clones, a class.

TRBJ2-1 | TRBD2 | TRBV5-1 | . | TGCGCCAGCAGCTTGGCCGGGGCTAGCGGGGGCCATGAGCAGTTCTTC | CASSLAGASGGHEQFF
TRBJ2-1 | TRBD1 | TRBV6-1 | . | TGTGCCAGCAGTGAAGAGTCCGGGACAGTCAATGAGCAGTTCTTC | CASSEESGTVNEQFF
TRBJ2-5 | . | TRBV9 | . | TGTGCCAGCAGCGTAGGACCGGGGAAAAAAGAGACCCAGTACTTC | CASSVGPGKKETQYF
TRBJ1-5 | . | TRBV4-2 | once | TGTGCCAGCAGCCACCTCGGTGGACATAGCAATCAGCCCCAGCATTTT | CASSHLGGHSNQPQHF
TRBJ2-3 | TRBD2 | TRBV5-6 | . | TGTGCCAGCAGTAGCCGCGGGGGGGCAACAGATACGCAGTATTTT | CASSSRGGATDTQYF
TRBJ1-6 | . | TRBV7-9 | . | TGTGCCAGCAGCTTAGACTTGCCAGGGGATTCACCCCTCCACTTT | CASSLDLPGDSPLHF
TRBJ2-7 | . | TRBV5-6 | . | TGTGCCAGCAGCTTCCCGCGGGGCCTTCGGGGAGAGCAGTACTTC | CASSFPRGLRGEQYF
TRBJ1-2 | . | TRBV5-1 | . | TGCGCCAGCAGCTTGGGATTAGGCCAGGCTGGCTATGGCTACACCTTC | CASSLGLGQAGYGYTF
TRBJ1-1 | TRBD1 | TRBV5-5 | . | TGTGCCAGCAGCCAACAGGGGGACACTGAAGCTTTCTTT | CASSQQGDTEAFF
TRBJ1-2 | . | TRBV9 | . | TGTGCCAGCAGCCCTGGGGGAGGGGTGGATTATGGCTACACCTTC | CASSPGGGVDYGYTF
TRBJ1-2 | TRBD1 | TRBV2 | . | TGTGCCAGCAGTGTCCAGGGGGCCCTTGGCTACACCTTC | CASSVQGALGYTF
TRBJ1-4 | TRBD1 | TRBV30 | . | TGTGCCTTAGGACAGGGGGCCCTCCCTAATGAAAAACTGTTTTTT | CALGQGALPNEKLFF
TRBJ1-1 | . | TRBV3-1/TRBV3-2 | . | TGTGCCAGCAGCCGCCGGGGGGAGACTCTCCCCGTGAACACTGAAGCTTTCTTT | CASSRRGETLPVNTEAFF
TRBJ1-2 | TRBD1 | TRBV3-1/TRBV3-2 | . | TGTGCCAGCAGCCCCCGGACAGGGGGCCTTGGCTACACCTTC | CASSPRTGGLGYTF
TRBJ1-3 | TRBD1 | TRBV5-6 | few | TGTGCCAGCAGCCGTTCCGGGACAGGGGGCTCTGGAAACACCATATATTTT | CASSRSGTGGSGNTIYF
TRBJ2-7 | . | TRBV5-1 | . | TGCGCCAGCAGCTCCCGAACCCTACTAGAACGAACCTCCTACGAGCAGTACTTC | CASSSRTLLERTSYEQYF
TRBJ2-5 | TRBD1 | TRBV6-5 | . | TGTGCCAGCAGTTACTCGAGAGGGGGCGAAGAGACCCAGTACTTC | CASSYSRGGEETQYF
TRBJ1-5 | . | TRBV6-5 | . | TGTGCCAGCAGTCTAGGACAGAACAATCAGCCCCAGCATTTT | CASSLGQNNQPQHF
TRBJ1-2 | TRBD1 | TRBV10-3 | . | TGTGCCATCAGTGGGACAGGGTCGGTCGGCTACACCTTC | CAISGTGSVGYTF
TRBJ2-1 | . | TRBV19 | . | TGTGCCAGTAGTATCGAGGCCCTCCTATCCTACAATGAGCAGTTCTTC | CASSIEALLSYNEQFF
TRBJ1-6 | TRBD1 | TRBV7-9 | . | TGTGCCAGCAGCTTTGCCGGGACAGGGGGCTGGAATTCACCCCTCCACTTT | CASSFAGTGGWNSPLHF
TRBJ1-4 | TRBD1 | TRBV5-1 | . | TGCGCCAGCAGCCCGGGACAGTCAAATGAAAAACTGTTTTTT | CASSPGQSNEKLFF
TRBJ2-1 | . | TRBV6-5 | . | TGTGCCAGCAGACCTCGGGGGGCTACCTACAATGAGCAGTTCTTC | CASRPRGATYNEQFF
TRBJ2-3 | . | TRBV19 | . | TGTGCCAGTAGTACCCAGGGGCGGGGGAGCCCAGATACGCAGTATTTT | CASSTQGRGSPDTQYF
TRBJ1-3 | . | TRBV18 | . | TGTGCCAGCTCACGACAAGGATCAGGAAACACCATATATTTT | CASSRQGSGNTIYF
TRBJ2-3 | . | TRBV19 | . | TGTGCCAGTAGTGTATGGAGTACAGATACGCAGTATTTT | CASSVWSTDTQYF
TRBJ2-5 | . | TRBV13 | once | TGTGCCAGCAGCTCTCAGACAGGTTGGAAGACCCAGTACTTC | CASSSQTGWKTQYF
TRBJ1-1 | . | TRBV4-1 | . | TGCGCCAGCAGCCCCAGGACAGTTTTTATCACTGAAGCTTTCTTT | CASSPRTVFITEAFF
TRBJ2-2 | . | TRBV9 | . | TGTGCCAGCAGCGTAGTGGGGGGGCCCCCCCCCGGGGAGCTGTTTTTT | CASSVVGGPPPGELFF
TRBJ1-2 | TRBD1 | TRBV3-1/TRBV3-2 | . | TGTGCCAGCAGCACGGGACAGGGGGCGTTTGGCTACACCTTC | CASSTGQGAFGYTF
TRBJ2-2 | TRBD1 | TRBV15 | . | TGTGCCACCAGCAGAGATCGGACAGGGGCGCGGGCCGGGGAGCTGTTTTTT | CATSRDRTGARAGELFF
TRBJ2-5 | TRBD2 | TRBV5-1 | . | TGCGCCAGCAGCCCCGACCCTAGCGGGGGGGAGAAGACCCAGTACTTC | CASSPDPSGGEKTQYF
TRBJ2-5 | TRBD1 | TRBV30 | . | TGTGCCCGCGACAGGGGGCAAGAGACCCAGTACTTC | CARDRGQETQYF
TRBJ2-7 | . | TRBV27 | . | TGTGCCAGCAGTTTATGGGCAGGGGGGACCCACGAGCAGTACTTC | CASSLWAGGTHEQYF
TRBJ1-2 | TRBD1 | TRBV4-2 | . | TGTGCCAGCAGCCCGCACGGGACAGAAGATGGCTACACCTTC | CASSPHGTEDGYTF
TRBJ2-7 | . | TRBV29-1 | . | TGCAGCGTCGCCCGCAGACTCTCCTACGAGCAGTACTTC | CSVARRLSYEQYF
TRBJ1-5 | TRBD1 | TRBV5-1 | . | TGCGCCAGCAGACACAGGGGTACCAATCAGCCCCAGCATTTT | CASRHRGTNQPQHF
TRBJ1-1 | TRBD1 | TRBV3-1/TRBV3-2 | . | TGTGCCAGCAGCCAACCGACAGGGAGTGAAGCTTTCTTT | CASSQPTGSEAFF
TRBJ2-1 | TRBD1 | TRBV3-1/TRBV3-2 | once | TGTGCCAGCAGCCACGGTCCCGGGACAGGGAATGAGCAGTTCTTC | CASSHGPGTGNEQFF
TRBJ2-1 | . | TRBV11-2 | . | TGTGCCAGCAGCCTGGGGACTTTCAATGAGCAGTTCTTC | CASSLGTFNEQFF
TRBJ1-2 | . | TRBV19 | few | TGTGCCAGTAGTCTCGGGACAATACAAAACTATGGCTACACCTTC | CASSLGTIQNYGYTF
TRBJ1-5 | TRBD1 | TRBV6-5 | . | TGTGCCAGCAATTCGGGACAGGTCAATCAGCCCCAGCATTTT | CASNSGQVNQPQHF
TRBJ1-2 | TRBD1 | TRBV6-5 | once | TGTGCCAGCAGTTACGGACAGGGCGACTATGGCTACACCTTC | CASSYGQGDYGYTF
TRBJ1-1 | . | TRBV5-1 | . | TGCGCCAGCAGCGACGGAGAGAACACTGAAGCTTTCTTT | CASSDGENTEAFF
TRBJ2-1 | . | TRBV5-1 | . | TGCGCCAGCAGCCAGGGAGGGGGGAGCTCCTACAATGAGCAGTTCTTC | CASSQGGGSSYNEQFF
TRBJ2-2 | TRBD2 | TRBV6-5 | . | TGTGCCAGCAGTTGGGGGGGCACCGGGGAGCTGTTTTTT | CASSWGGTGELFF
TRBJ2-3 | . | TRBV9 | . | TGTGCCAGCAGCCGCGGGGGCACAGATACGCAGTATTTT | CASSRGGTDTQYF
TRBJ1-2 | TRBD1 | TRBV11-1 | . | TGTGCCAGCAGTCTCGGGACAGCTAACTATGGCTACACCTTC | CASSLGTANYGYTF
TRBJ1-1 | TRBD1 | TRBV2 | . | TGTGCCATCTCGACAGGGGGCTTTGAAGCTTTCTTT | CAISTGGFEAFF
TRBJ2-1 | TRBD1 | TRBV5-1 | . | TGCGCCAGCACCATTGGGGACAGGTTAAATGAGCAGTTCTTC | CASTIGDRLNEQFF
TRBJ1-1 | . | TRBV7-3 | . | TGTGCCAGCAGCCCCACTCCTGAGATGAACACTGAAGCTTTCTTT | CASSPTPEMNTEAFF
TRBJ1-6 | . | TRBV6-5 | . | TGTGCCAGCAACGGGGAACGGAATAATTCACCCCTCCACTTT | CASNGERNNSPLHF
TRBJ1-5 | . | TRBV19 | . | TGTGCCAGTAGTAGAGGGATCAATCAGCCCCAGCATTTT | CASSRGINQPQHF
TRBJ1-1 | . | TRBV12-3/TRBV12-4 | once | TGTGCCAGCAGTTTCGCAGGGAACACTGAAGCTTTCTTT | CASSFAGNTEAFF
TRBJ2-7 | TRBD2 | TRBV14 | . | TGTGCCAGCAGCCACGGACTAGCGGGCACCTACGAGCAGTACTTC | CASSHGLAGTYEQYF
TRBJ1-1 | . | TRBV6-5 | . | TGTGCCAGCAGTTACAGGTCAGGTGAAGCTTTCTTT | CASSYRSGEAFF